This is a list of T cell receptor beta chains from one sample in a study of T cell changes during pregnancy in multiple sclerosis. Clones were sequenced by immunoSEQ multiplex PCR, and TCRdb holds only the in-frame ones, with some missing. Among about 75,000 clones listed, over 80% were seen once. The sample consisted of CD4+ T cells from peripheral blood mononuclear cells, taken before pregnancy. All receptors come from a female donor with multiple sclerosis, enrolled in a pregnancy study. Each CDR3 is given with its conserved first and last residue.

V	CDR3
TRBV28	CASSLRLTISNYGYTF
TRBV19	CASSRAGVGEQFF
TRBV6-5	CASREAGANTGELFF
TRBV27	CASSPRDRPNYGYTF
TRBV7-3	CASSPTGVSPNEQFF
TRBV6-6	CASRTGTGSYEQYF
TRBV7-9	CASSSKQAGNTGELFF
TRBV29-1	CSVEDRHSHGYTF
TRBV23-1	CASSLTGARGYTF
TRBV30	CAWSVFPSTDTQYF
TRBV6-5	CASSYEGAHPNEQFF
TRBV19	CASSMEATGVGNNSPLHF
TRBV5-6	CASSWVGAALTLNEQFF
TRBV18	CASSRLAKGDETQYF
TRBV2	CASRNTGFGSRATNEKLFF
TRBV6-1	CASSEGQARREQYF
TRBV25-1	CASSELGVETGIHEQYF
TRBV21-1	CASPTVEGAHCSTDTQYF
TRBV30	CAFSGGRYGYTF
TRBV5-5	CASSLLANEQFF
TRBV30	CAWSETLGELFF
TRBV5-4	CASSPNRGEQYF
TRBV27	CASSLWGQGNEQFF
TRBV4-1	CASSQDDRGRGQPQHF
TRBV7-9	CASSSPNQPQHF
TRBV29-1	CSVPWGGGASYNEQFF
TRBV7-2	CASSLVSSGNTIYF
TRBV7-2	CASSLKEGGTEAFF
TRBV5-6	CASSLVLAGGDEQFF
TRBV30	CAWRRTGTVYGYTF
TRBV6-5	CASRPRGNYGYTF
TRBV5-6	CASTRRTGWGTEAFF
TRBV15	CATSRDLPAGNTIYF
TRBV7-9	CASSLSGRAETQYF
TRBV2	CASSAVVWQGMNIQYF
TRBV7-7	CASSLEGGLGLAGNRETQYF
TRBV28	CASYPGVFNSPLHF
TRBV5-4	CASSQEVQATEAFF
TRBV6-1	CASRTHRGLYEQYF
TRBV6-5	CASSYSVQVWEQYF
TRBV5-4	CASSFRDGELFF
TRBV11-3	CASSYGQRQETQYF
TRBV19	CASSIGSGLTDTQYF
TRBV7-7	CASSYSGVPQSRANVLTF
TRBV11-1	CASSIRLAGTGNEQFF
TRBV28	CASSPPGTGSYEQYF
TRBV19	CASSTDRGSGELFF
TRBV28	CASSLVGATVGGYTF
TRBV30	CAWSVIVGAGELFF
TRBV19	CASSIVAVADTQYF
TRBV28	CASAIQGRIISGANVLTF
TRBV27	CASSIPRQGSNQPQHF